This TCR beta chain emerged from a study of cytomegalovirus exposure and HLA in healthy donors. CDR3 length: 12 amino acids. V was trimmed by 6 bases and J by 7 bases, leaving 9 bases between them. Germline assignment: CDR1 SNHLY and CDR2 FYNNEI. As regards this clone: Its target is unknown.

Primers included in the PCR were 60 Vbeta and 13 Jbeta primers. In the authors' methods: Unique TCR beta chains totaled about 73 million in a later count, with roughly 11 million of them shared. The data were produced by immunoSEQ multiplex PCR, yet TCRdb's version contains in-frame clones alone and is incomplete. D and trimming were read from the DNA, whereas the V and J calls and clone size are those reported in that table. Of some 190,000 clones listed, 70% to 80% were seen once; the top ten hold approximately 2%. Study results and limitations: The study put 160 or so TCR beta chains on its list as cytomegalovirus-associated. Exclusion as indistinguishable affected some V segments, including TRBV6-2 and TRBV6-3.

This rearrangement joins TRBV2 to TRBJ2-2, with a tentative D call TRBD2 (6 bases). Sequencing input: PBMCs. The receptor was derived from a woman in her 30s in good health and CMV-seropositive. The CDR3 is CASSGAGGELFF. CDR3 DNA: TGTGCCAGCAGCGGAGCGGGCGGGGAGCTGTTTTTT.